This T cell receptor (beta chain) was recovered during a study of blood T cell repertoires in COVID-19. TCRdb's copy holds only in-frame clones and misses some; the assay was immunoSEQ multiplex PCR. Among 150,000 or so clones, around four fifths were seen once, and the ten largest hold approximately 4%. The V and J ends lost 7 bases and 6 bases respectively, with 15 bases between them. The CDR3 loop spans 13 amino acids. The TCR originated in a woman between 50 and 59 years old in a cohort exposed to, infected with or recovered from COVID-19 (not recorded which). This sequence joins TRBV12-3 or TRBV12-4 and TRBJ1-1; unclear D gene. The specimen was PBMCs or T cells enriched from blood (not recorded which). As DNA, the CDR3 is TGTGCCAGCAACAAAGTAGAAGCGGCTGAAGCTTTCTTT. Translating it yields CASNKVEAAEAFF.